These 20 T cell receptor beta chains were sequenced from one sample in a study of coeliac disease. The assay was immunoSEQ multiplex PCR, and TCRdb's table has in-frame clones only and misses some. Of about 1,300 clones in the sample, around 50% were seen once. The specimen was intraepithelial lymphocytes from the gut. The receptors come from a man in his sixties or seventies without celiac disease.

This rearrangement joins TRBV19 to TRBJ2-5, with 7 bases that match TRBD2. Trimming removed 3 bases from V and 4 bases from J; junction bases left unmatched: 5. The CDR3 sequence is 14 residues long. Germline V gives CDR1 LNHDA, CDR2 SQIVND (reference sequence). CDR3 DNA: TGTGCCAGTAGTATGAGACTAGCAGGAGAGACCCAGTACTTC. Translation: CASSMRLAGETQYF. Full variable domain (rest looked up from reference TRBV19 and TRBJ2-5): DGGITQSPKYLFRKEGQNVTLSCEQNLNHDAMYWYRQDPGQGLRLIYYSQIVNDFQKGDIAEGYSVSREKKESFPLTVTSAQKNPTAFYLCASSMRLAGETQYFGPGTRLLVL.

V gene TRBV9 combines with J gene TRBJ2-7; TRBD2 matches 14 bases. Looked up from germline, CDR1 is SGDLS and CDR2 is YYNGEE. The CDR3 extends over 15 amino acids. V lost 3 bases, J lost 7 bases, and 6 bases stayed unmatched. The CDR3 coding sequence is TGTGCCAGCAGCGCCACGACTAGCGGGAGGGGTGAGCAGTACTTC. It specifies CASSATTSGRGEQYF.

The J gene is TRBJ2-1, the V gene TRBV29-1; 12 bases are a match to TRBD2. The junction had 1 base not matched to a gene; V was cut back by 4 bases and J by 6 bases. Germline CDR1 and CDR2: SQVTM and ANQGSEA. The CDR3 loop spans 13 amino acids. CDR3 loop: CSVAGLAGNEQFF. Written as DNA, the CDR3 is TGCAGCGTTGCGGGACTAGCGGGCAATGAGCAGTTCTTC.

This clone appeared a few times. This chain connects TRBV5-8 to TRBJ2-1; D uncertain. Germline CDR1 and CDR2: SGHTS and YDEGEE. V lost 1 base to trimming and J lost 0 bases, with 8 bases between them. This CDR3 has 15 amino acids. The CDR3 bases are TGTGCCAGCAGCTTGATTGAGAACTCCTACAATGAGCAGTTCTTC. Translating gives CASSLIENSYNEQFF.

This clone has a handful of counts. CDR3 sequence reads: CASSGGDRGDYGYTF. The DNA of the CDR3 is TGTGCCAGCAGTGGGGGGGACAGGGGGGACTATGGCTACACCTTC. The chain combines TRBV28 with TRBJ1-2; 11 nucleotides line up with TRBD1. Looked up from germline, CDR1 is MDHEN and CDR2 is SYDVKM. V lost 5 bases to trimming and J lost 3 bases; unmatched junction nucleotides: 5. The CDR3 sequence is 15 residues long.

The gene calls are TRBV5-5 and TRBJ1-5, with 12 positions matching TRBD1. The germline V gene has CDR1 SGHKS and CDR2 YYEKEE (reference sequence). The CDR3 covers 16 residues. J lost 5 bases, V lost 4 bases, and 7 bases had no gene match. CDR3: CASSLGTGGAYQPQHF. The CDR3 DNA sequence: TGTGCCAGCAGCCTCGGGACAGGGGGCGCGTATCAGCCCCAGCATTTT.

This chain links TRBV2 with TRBJ1-1; 8 nucleotides agree with TRBD1. Trimming cost V 10 bases and J 0 bases; bases outside gene matches: 4. CDR3 length: 13 residues. CDR1 SNHLY and CDR2 FYNNEI come from the germline V gene. The CDR3 DNA sequence: TGTGCCACACGGACAGGGATGAACACTGAAGCTTTCTTT. It codes for CATRTGMNTEAFF.

J is TRBJ1-1 and V is TRBV6-1; D not certain. This CDR3 spans 14 amino acids. The germline V and J ends were trimmed by 3 bases and 1 base, with 9 bases remaining between them. Germline assignment: CDR1 MNHNS and CDR2 SASEGT. In DNA form, the CDR3 reads TGTGCCAGCAGTGAGTGGGCCTCGAACACTGAAGCTTTCTTT. It translates to CASSEWASNTEAFF.

In its sample, this clone ranks as hyperexpanded. The rearrangement joins TRBV28 to TRBJ1-1; 8 bases fit TRBD1. The germline V gene has CDR1 MDHEN and CDR2 SYDVKM. V trimming: 5 bases; J trimming: 0 bases; junction bases outside the gene matches: 5. This CDR3 is 15 amino acids long. CDR3 nucleotides: TGTGCCAGCAGTCATCTGACAGGGGTGAACACTGAAGCTTTCTTT. Residues: CASSHLTGVNTEAFF.

This clone was observed a handful of times. The chain couples TRBV21-1 to TRBJ2-1; the table's D call TRBD1 went unverified against the DNA. TRBV21-1 is a pseudogene. This CDR3 has 15 residues. The CDR3 DNA follows: TGTGCCAGCAGCCCACAGGGTCAACCAGACCATGAGCAGTTCTTC. Amino acids: CASSPQGQPDHEQFF.

Only a few counts were recorded for this clone. This rearrangement joins TRBV19 to TRBJ1-2; TRBD1 matches 7 bases. The junction had 11 bases not matched to a gene; V was cut back by 5 bases and J by 2 bases. CDR3 length equals 16 residues. Germline V CDR1 and CDR2: LNHDA, SQIVND (reference sequence). CDR3: CASSPDRASGNYGYTF. For the CDR3, the DNA is TGTGCCAGTAGTCCTGACAGGGCATCCGGAAACTATGGCTACACCTTC.

This sequence joins TRBV18 and TRBJ2-5, with TRBD2 identical over 12 bases. V dropped 6 bases and J dropped 1; count of bases not matched to a gene: 6. The CDR3 contains 16 residues. CDR1 is KGHSH and CDR2 is LQKENI in the germline V gene. CDR3 nucleotide sequence: TGTGCCAGCTCCGCTCCTAGCGGGGGGGCCCAAGAGACCCAGTACTTC. This codes for CASSAPSGGAQETQYF.

The rearrangement joins TRBV6-5 to TRBJ2-1; 7 nucleotides match TRBD2. V gave up 2 bases and J gave up 9 bases; unmatched junction bases: 13. Germline loops: CDR1 MNHEY, CDR2 SVGAGI. The CDR3 has 16 residues. The CDR3 DNA reads as TGTGCCAGCAGTTACGATTACGCGGGGGTTGGAGGTGAGCAGTTCTTC. It specifies CASSYDYAGVGGEQFF.

V and J are TRBV6-5 and TRBJ2-7; TRBD1 is a possible D gene (6 bases). The CDR3 loop spans 12 amino acids. The germline gives CDR1 MNHEY, CDR2 SVGAGI. V was shortened by 6 bases and J by 6 bases, with 12 bases between the two germline ends. The CDR3, as DNA: TGTGCCAGCAGGAGTAAACAGGGCGAGCAGTACTTC. It specifies CASRSKQGEQYF.

V is TRBV19 and J is TRBJ1-1, with a tentative D call TRBD1 (6 bases). This CDR3 has 17 amino acids. CDR1 and CDR2 (germline): LNHDA, SQIVND (reference sequence). Trimming left V 3 bases short and J 2 bases short, with 19 bases between. The CDR3 spells CASSIGLSTGLNTEAFF. DNA for the CDR3: TGTGCCAGTAGTATCGGTTTATCGACAGGCTTAAACACTGAAGCTTTCTTT.

The V gene is TRBV14, the J gene TRBJ2-3, with 7 bases matching TRBD2. Germline V gene data show CDR1 as SGHDN and CDR2 as FVKESK. The CDR3 contains 15 residues. J gave up 3 bases and V 4 bases, and 7 bases lay outside the gene matches. CDR3 bases: TGTGCCAGCAGCCCCTGGGGGGGTAAGACAGATACGCAGTATTTT. It codes for CASSPWGGKTDTQYF. The full variable domain, in which reference TRBV14 and TRBJ2-3 provide the parts outside the CDR3, is EAGVTQFPSHSVIEKGQTVTLRCDPISGHDNLYWYRRVMGKEIKFLLHFVKESKQDESGMPNNRFLAERTGGTYSTLKVQPAELEDSGVYFCASSPWGGKTDTQYFGPGTRLTVL.

This sequence joins TRBV5-1 and TRBJ1-1; unclear D gene. Germline V CDR1 and CDR2: SGHRS, YFSETQ. V was cut by 0 bases and J by 4 bases, with 10 bases left in between. CDR3 length: 14 residues. CDR3 in DNA: TGCGCCAGCAGCTTGGGAGGGAAGCCCACTGAAGCTTTCTTT. It yields the protein CASSLGGKPTEAFF.

The gene calls are TRBV6-5 and TRBJ1-1; TRBD1 aligns across 7 bases. This CDR3 contains 15 residues. Germline CDR1 reads MNHEY; CDR2 reads SVGAGI. V was clipped by 0 bases and J by 6 bases; unmatched bases: 7. The CDR3 here is CASSYSDRELSEAFF. For the CDR3, the DNA is TGTGCCAGCAGTTACTCCGACAGGGAGCTATCTGAAGCTTTCTTT.

The chain is built from TRBV7-9 and TRBJ2-7; TRBD1 aligns across 8 bases. This CDR3 contains 15 residues. Per germline, CDR1 SEHNR and CDR2 FQNEAQ (reference sequence). Trimming took 1 base from V and 5 from J; bases not matched to a gene: 7. The CDR3, as DNA: TGTGCCAGCAGCTTAGGGCAGGGGGCTAATGACGAGCAGTACTTC. Its translation: CASSLGQGANDEQYF.

The rearrangement uses TRBV28 and TRBJ1-1, with 7 bases that match TRBD1. Trimming took 5 bases from V and 5 from J; bases not matched to a gene: 8. The CDR3 contains 14 residues. Germline V CDR1 and CDR2: MDHEN, SYDVKM. CDR3 bases: TGTGCCAGCAGTCGAGGGGGCGCGGGAACTGAAGCTTTCTTT. Encoded protein: CASSRGGAGTEAFF.